This entry lists 13 T cell receptor beta chains sequenced from one sample in a study of response to subunit inactivated influenza vaccine. TCRdb itself ran the RT-PCR reads through MiXCR, one entry per CDR3 protein. The sample contains 290,000 or so distinct CDR3 sequences, over 20% of which appear only once. Sequenced here: PBMCs from blood, sampled approximately 22 months after vaccination. The receptors were sampled from a man aged 50-75 years who received an inactivated influenza vaccine.

This clonotype showed up just a few times. The chain has TRBV6-1 and TRBJ1-6, with D possibly TRBD1 on 5 matching bases. Germline CDR1 MNHNS, CDR2 SASEGT. Trimming removed 5 bases at V and 10 bases at J, with 18 bases between. CDR3 length equals 15 residues. DNA for the CDR3: TGTGCCAGCAGTCCCCGCCTCAGACAGCGATCACCCCTCCACTTT. It translates to CASSPRLRQRSPLHF.

This clonotype was counted ten times or more. This rearrangement joins TRBV20-1 to TRBJ1-4; D unresolved. Germline V CDR1 and CDR2: DFQATT, SNEGSKA (reference sequence). The CDR3 has 11 residues. V was cut by 6 bases and J by 7 bases, with 9 bases left in between. The CDR3, as DNA: TGCAGTGCAAGGGTTGGTGAAAAACTGTTTTTT. Translated, it gives CSARVGEKLFF.

The rearrangement links TRBV9 to TRBJ2-3, with D possibly being TRBD2 (5 bases). From germline, CDR1 is SGDLS and CDR2 YYNGEE. The CDR3 runs 13 residues. The germline V and J ends were trimmed by 0 bases and 5 bases, with 7 bases remaining between them. The CDR3: CASSVARGDTQYF. CDR3 nucleotide sequence: TGTGCCAGCAGCGTAGCCCGGGGAGATACGCAGTATTTT.

Concerning this clonotype: This may come from a read error, since a much larger clone is one base off. The chain has TRBV5-1 and TRBJ1-1; TRBD1 is a possible D gene (5 bases). From germline, CDR1 is SGHRS and CDR2 YFSETQ. The CDR3 loop spans 14 amino acids. V was cut by 3 bases and J by 0 bases, with 9 bases left in between. CDR3 loop: CASSSTVVNTEAFF. CDR3 in DNA: TGCGCCAGCAGCTCGACAGTGGTGAACACTGAAGCTTTCTTT. Based on the CDR3 plus reference TRBV5-1 and TRBJ1-1, the full variable domain is KAGVTQTPRYLIKTRGQQVTLSCSPISGHRSVSWYQQTPGQGLQFLFEYFSETQRNKGNFPGRFSGRQFSNSRSEMNVSTLELGDSALYLCASSSTVVNTEAFFGQGTRLTVV.

This clonotype was counted many times. This chain joins TRBV12-3 or TRBV12-4 and TRBJ2-4, with unresolved D. V shed 6 bases and J shed 6 bases, with 15 bases lying between them. This CDR3 has 14 residues. CDR3 protein: CASRLGGSGNIQYF. The CDR3 DNA reads TGTGCCAGCAGACTCGGTGGGTCTGGAAACATTCAGTACTTC.

The chain recombines TRBV18 with TRBJ1-3; D remains ambiguous. The CDR3 extends over 15 amino acids. V lost 2 bases, J lost 0 bases, and 8 bases lay in between. Germline V gene sequence: CDR1 KGHSH, CDR2 LQKENI. The CDR3 region has the DNA TGTGCCAGCTCACCATACGGGAGCTCTGGAAACACCATATATTTT. This translates into CASSPYGSSGNTIYF.

The gene calls are TRBV19 and TRBJ1-5; TRBD1 matches 8 bases. After removal of 8 bases from V and 0 bases from J, the junction contained 12 bases not matched to a gene. The CDR3 runs to 17 residues. The germline gives CDR1 LNHDA, CDR2 SQIVND (reference sequence). The CDR3 DNA follows: TGTGCCAGTCACCCGACAGGGGCAATTTATAGCAATCAGCCCCAGCATTTT. This sequence encodes CASHPTGAIYSNQPQHF.

This clonotype was counted only a few times. The chain carries TRBV5-1 and TRBJ2-7; TRBD2 matches at 8 bases. This CDR3 contains 15 residues. J lost 0 bases, V lost 0 bases, and 2 bases had no gene match. Germline-derived CDR1 and CDR2 are SGHRS and YFSETQ. Written as DNA, the CDR3 is TGCGCCAGCAGCTTGGAACTAGCGGTCTCCTACGAGCAGTACTTC. Translating it yields CASSLELAVSYEQYF.

The CDR3 region is CASSQDAGRAGMGEQYF. The DNA for the CDR3 is TGCGCCAGCAGCCAAGATGCCGGGAGGGCTGGAATGGGAGAGCAGTACTTC. The chain joins TRBV4-3 to TRBJ2-7, with 8 positions matching TRBD2. CDR1 and CDR2 from the germline V gene are LGHNA and YSLEER. The CDR3 has 17 amino acids. V lost 0 bases, J lost 7 bases, and 14 bases stayed unmatched.

The chain uses TRBV4-3 and TRBJ1-5; D possibly corresponds to TRBD1 (5 bases). The V end lost 2 bases, the J end lost 0 bases, and 17 bases lay between the germline ends. Germline CDR1 reads LGHNA; CDR2 reads YSLEER. The CDR3 runs to 18 residues. The CDR3 DNA sequence: TGCGCCAGCAGCCAACGGGGACGGCTTAGGGATAGCAATCAGCCCCAGCATTTT. Translated: CASSQRGRLRDSNQPQHF.

The table lists this clonotype with a few counts. The chain carries TRBV12-3 or TRBV12-4 and TRBJ1-5; D is ambiguous. V lost 3 bases and J 7 bases, leaving 7 bases between the germline ends. The CDR3 loop spans 12 amino acids. The CDR3 nucleotides read TGTGCCAGCAGTTTCAATTTACAGCCCCAGCATTTT. It is translated as CASSFNLQPQHF.

A few counts support this clonotype. The chain employs TRBV5-1 and TRBJ2-2, with D tentatively TRBD1 (6 bases). In germline, CDR1 is SGHRS, CDR2 YFSETQ. Trimming pared 3 bases from V and 0 bases from J, leaving 18 bases between. There are 18 residues in the CDR3. For the CDR3, the DNA is TGCGCCAGCAGCTCTAATCCCCCAGGGGTATCGAACACCGGGGAGCTGTTTTTT. Translation: CASSSNPPGVSNTGELFF.

This clonotype has just a few counts. This CDR3 is CATSRDRGKYGYTF. The CDR3 DNA reads TGTGCCACCAGCAGGGACAGGGGGAAATATGGCTACACCTTC. The V call is TRBV15, the J call TRBJ1-2; 10 nucleotides line up with TRBD1. The CDR3 runs to 14 residues. V lost 3 bases and J lost 5; bases outside the gene matches: 3. Per germline, CDR1 LNHNV and CDR2 YYDKDF (reference sequence).